This TCR beta chain was identified during a study of cytomegalovirus exposure and HLA in healthy donors. General study findings and limits: In presence/absence analyses, roughly uniform sequencing depth across donors was assumed. Later analysis found that TCR beta chains associated with HLA were more clonally expanded than other, equally common chains. Cytomegalovirus status, reportedly, was diagnosed with high specificity and sensitivity by the classifier.

The study ran its PCR with 60 Vbeta and 13 Jbeta primers. This table comes from immunoSEQ multiplex PCR, and its TCRdb copy is limited to in-frame clones, with some not included. The table records about 150,000 clones, roughly 85% of them present only once. The CDR3 covers 12 residues. Germline lookup yields CDR1 LNHDA and CDR2 SQIVND (reference sequence). V dropped 5 bases and J dropped 10 bases, with 14 bases sitting between them. About this clone itself: What it recognizes is unknown.

The chain recombines TRBV19 with TRBJ1-1; D is unclear. The sequence came from a boy aged 2 to 9 in good health and CMV-seronegative. The specimen was PBMCs. CDR3 sequence: CASSARSTGAFF. CDR3 in DNA: TGTGCCAGTAGTGCGAGGTCGACGGGAGCTTTCTTT.